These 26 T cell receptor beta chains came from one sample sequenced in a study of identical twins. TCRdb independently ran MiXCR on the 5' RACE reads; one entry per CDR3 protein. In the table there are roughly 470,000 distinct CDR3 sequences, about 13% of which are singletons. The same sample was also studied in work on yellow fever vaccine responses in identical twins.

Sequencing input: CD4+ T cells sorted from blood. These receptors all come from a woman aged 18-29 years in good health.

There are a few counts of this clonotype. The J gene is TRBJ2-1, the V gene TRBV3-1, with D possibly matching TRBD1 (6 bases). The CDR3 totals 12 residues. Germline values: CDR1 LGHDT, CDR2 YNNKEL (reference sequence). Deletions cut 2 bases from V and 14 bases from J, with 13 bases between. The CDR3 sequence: CASSQNSGVEFF. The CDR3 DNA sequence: TGTGCCAGCAGCCAAAATTCAGGGGTTGAGTTCTTC.

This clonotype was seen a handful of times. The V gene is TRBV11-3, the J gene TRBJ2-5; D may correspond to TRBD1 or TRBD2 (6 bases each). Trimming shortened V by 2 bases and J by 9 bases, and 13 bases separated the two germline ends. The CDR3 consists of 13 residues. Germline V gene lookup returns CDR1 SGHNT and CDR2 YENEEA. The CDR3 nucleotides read TGTGCCAGCAGCTTACGGGCAGGGGAGGCCCAGTACTTC. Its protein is CASSLRAGEAQYF.

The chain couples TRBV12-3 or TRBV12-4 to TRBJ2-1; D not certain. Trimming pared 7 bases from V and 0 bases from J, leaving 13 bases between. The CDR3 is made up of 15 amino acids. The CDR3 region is CASTLDGSSYNEQFF. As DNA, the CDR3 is TGTGCCAGCACCTTAGACGGCAGCTCCTACAATGAGCAGTTCTTC.

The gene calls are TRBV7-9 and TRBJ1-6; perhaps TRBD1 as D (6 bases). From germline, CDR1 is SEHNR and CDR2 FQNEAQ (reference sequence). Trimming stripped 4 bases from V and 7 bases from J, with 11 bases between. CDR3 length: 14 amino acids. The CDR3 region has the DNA TGTGCCAGCAGCTCGGACAGTTTGAATTCACCCCTCCACTTT. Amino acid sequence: CASSSDSLNSPLHF. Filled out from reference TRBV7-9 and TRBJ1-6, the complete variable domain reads DTGVSQNPRHKITKRGQNVTFRCDPISEHNRLYWYRQTLGQGPEFLTYFQNEAQLEKSRLLSDRFSAERPKGSFSTLEIQRTEQGDSAMYLCASSSDSLNSPLHFGNGTRLTVT.

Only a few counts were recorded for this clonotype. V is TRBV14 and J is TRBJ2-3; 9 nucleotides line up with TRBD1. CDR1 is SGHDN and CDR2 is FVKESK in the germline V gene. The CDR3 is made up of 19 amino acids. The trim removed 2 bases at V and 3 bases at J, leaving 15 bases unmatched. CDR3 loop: CASSQIPFGTGIGTDTQYF. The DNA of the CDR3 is TGTGCCAGCAGCCAAATACCTTTTGGGACAGGGATCGGGACAGATACGCAGTATTTT.

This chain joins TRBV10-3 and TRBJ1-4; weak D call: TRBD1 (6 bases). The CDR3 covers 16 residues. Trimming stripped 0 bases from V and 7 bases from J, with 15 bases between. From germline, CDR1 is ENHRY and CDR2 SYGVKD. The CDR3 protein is CAISESKGVAGEKLFF. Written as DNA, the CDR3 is TGTGCCATCAGTGAGTCGAAGGGGGTAGCGGGTGAAAAACTGTTTTTT.

The CDR3 loop reads CASSRDAGRQETQYF. CDR3 DNA: TGTGCCAGCAGTAGAGACGCAGGGCGCCAAGAGACCCAGTACTTC. The rearrangement links TRBV2 to TRBJ2-5; D might be TRBD1 (5 bases). The V and J ends lost 5 bases and 1 base respectively, with 14 bases between them. The CDR3 covers 15 residues. From germline, CDR1 is SNHLY and CDR2 FYNNEI.

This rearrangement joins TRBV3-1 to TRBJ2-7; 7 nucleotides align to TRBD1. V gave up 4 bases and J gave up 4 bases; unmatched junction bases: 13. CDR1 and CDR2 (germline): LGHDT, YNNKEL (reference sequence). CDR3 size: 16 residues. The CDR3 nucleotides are TGTGCCAGCAGCCGAAGACAGACAGGGTTAGGATACGAGCAGTACTTC. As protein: CASSRRQTGLGYEQYF.

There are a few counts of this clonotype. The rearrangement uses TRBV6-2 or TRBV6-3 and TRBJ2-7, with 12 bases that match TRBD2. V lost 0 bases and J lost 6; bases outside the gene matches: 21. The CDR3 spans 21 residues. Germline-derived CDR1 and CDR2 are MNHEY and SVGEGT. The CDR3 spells CASSYSEVRTSGVPTTREQYF. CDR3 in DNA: TGTGCCAGCAGTTACTCGGAGGTGCGGACTAGCGGGGTACCTACTACTCGCGAGCAGTACTTC.

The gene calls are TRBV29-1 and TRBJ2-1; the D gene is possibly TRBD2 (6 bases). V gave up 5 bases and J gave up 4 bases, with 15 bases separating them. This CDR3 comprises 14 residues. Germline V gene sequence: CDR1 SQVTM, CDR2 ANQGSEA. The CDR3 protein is CSVHGGSGYNEQFF. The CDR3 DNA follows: TGCAGCGTTCACGGGGGTAGCGGATACAATGAGCAGTTCTTC.

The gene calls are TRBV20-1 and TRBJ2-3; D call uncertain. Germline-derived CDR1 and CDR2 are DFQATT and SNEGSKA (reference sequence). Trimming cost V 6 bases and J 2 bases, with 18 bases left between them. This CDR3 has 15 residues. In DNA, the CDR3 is TGCAGTGCCCCGGCGACCCTCGCTAACACAGATACGCAGTATTTT. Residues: CSAPATLANTDTQYF.

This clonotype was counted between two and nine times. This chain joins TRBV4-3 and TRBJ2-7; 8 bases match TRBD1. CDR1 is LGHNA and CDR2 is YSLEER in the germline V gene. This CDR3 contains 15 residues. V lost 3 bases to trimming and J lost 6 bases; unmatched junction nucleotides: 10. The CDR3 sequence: CASSQAWGRGREQYF. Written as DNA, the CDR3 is TGCGCCAGCAGCCAGGCGTGGGGCAGGGGGCGCGAGCAGTACTTC.

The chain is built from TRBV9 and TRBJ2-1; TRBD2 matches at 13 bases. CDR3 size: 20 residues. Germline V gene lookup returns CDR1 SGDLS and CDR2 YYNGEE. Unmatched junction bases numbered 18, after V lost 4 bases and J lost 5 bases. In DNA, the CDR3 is TGTGCCAGCAGCTCAGCCCTGGGACTAGCGGGACTACCGATTGACAATGAGCAGTTCTTC. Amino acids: CASSSALGLAGLPIDNEQFF.

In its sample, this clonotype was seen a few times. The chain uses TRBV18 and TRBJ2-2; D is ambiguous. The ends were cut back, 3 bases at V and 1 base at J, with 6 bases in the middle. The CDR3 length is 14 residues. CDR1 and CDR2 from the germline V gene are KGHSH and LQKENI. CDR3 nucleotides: TGTGCCAGCTCACCCAAGATGAACACCGGGGAGCTGTTTTTT. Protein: CASSPKMNTGELFF.

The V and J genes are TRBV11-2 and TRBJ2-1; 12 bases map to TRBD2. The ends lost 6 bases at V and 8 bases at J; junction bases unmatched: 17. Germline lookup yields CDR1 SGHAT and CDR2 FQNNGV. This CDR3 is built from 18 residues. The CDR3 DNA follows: TGTGCCAGCAGTCCAAAAGGGGCGTTTGGACTAGCGGGATATGAGCAGTTCTTC. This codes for CASSPKGAFGLAGYEQFF.

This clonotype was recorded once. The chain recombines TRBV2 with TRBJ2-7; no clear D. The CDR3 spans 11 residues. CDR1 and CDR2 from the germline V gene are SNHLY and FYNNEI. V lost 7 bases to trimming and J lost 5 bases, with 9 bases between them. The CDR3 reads CASTSAHEQYF. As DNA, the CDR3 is TGTGCCAGCACTTCCGCACACGAGCAGTACTTC.

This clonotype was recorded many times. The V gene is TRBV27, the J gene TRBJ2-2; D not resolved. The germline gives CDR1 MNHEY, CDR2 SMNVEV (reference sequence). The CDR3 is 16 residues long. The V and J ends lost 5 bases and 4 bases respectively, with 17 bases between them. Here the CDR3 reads CASSPTTPWSTGELFF. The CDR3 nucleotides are TGTGCCAGCAGTCCCACCACCCCATGGAGCACCGGGGAGCTGTTTTTT.

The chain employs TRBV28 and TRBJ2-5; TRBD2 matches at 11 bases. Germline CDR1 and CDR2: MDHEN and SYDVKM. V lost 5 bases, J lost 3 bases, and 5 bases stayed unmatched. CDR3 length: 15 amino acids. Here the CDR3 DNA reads TGTGCCAGCAGTCGCCTAGCGGGGGGCGAAGAGACCCAGTACTTC. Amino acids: CASSRLAGGEETQYF.

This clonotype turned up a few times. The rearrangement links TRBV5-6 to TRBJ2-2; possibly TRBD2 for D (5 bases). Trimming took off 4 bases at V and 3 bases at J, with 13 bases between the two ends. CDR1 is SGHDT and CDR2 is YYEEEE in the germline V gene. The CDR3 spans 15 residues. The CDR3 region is CASSPFLGDTGELFF. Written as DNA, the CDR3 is TGTGCCAGCAGCCCCTTTCTGGGAGACACCGGGGAGCTGTTTTTT.

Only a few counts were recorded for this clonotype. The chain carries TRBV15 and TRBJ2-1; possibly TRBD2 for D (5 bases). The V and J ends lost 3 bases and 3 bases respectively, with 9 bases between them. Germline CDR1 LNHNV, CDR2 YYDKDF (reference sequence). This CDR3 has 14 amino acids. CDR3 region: CATSRRTGYNEQFF. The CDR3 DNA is TGTGCCACCAGCAGGAGGACTGGCTACAATGAGCAGTTCTTC.

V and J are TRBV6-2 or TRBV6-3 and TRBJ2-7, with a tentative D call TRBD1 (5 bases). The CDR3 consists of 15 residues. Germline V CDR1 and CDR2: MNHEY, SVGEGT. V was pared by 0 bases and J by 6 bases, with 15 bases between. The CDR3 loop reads CASSYSPADRGEQYF. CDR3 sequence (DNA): TGTGCCAGCAGTTACTCGCCGGCGGATAGGGGCGAGCAGTACTTC.

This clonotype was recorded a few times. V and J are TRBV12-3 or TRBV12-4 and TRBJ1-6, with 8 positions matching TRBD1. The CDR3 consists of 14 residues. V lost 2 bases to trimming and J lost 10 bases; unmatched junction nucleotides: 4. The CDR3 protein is CASSLMDRESPLHF. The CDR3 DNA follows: TGTGCCAGCAGTTTAATGGACAGGGAATCACCCCTCCACTTT.

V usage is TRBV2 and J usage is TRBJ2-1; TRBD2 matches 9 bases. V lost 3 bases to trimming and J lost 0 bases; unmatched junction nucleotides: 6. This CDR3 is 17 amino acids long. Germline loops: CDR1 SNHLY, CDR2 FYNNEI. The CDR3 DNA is TGTGCCAGCAGTGACCCTAGCGGGGCTAGCTCCTACAATGAGCAGTTCTTC. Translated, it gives CASSDPSGASSYNEQFF. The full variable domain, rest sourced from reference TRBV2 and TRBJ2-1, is EPEVTQTPSHQVTQMGQEVILRCVPISNHLYFYWYRQILGQKVEFLVSFYNNEISEKSEIFDDQFSVERPDGSNFTLKIRSTKLEDSAMYFCASSDPSGASSYNEQFFGPGTRLTVL.

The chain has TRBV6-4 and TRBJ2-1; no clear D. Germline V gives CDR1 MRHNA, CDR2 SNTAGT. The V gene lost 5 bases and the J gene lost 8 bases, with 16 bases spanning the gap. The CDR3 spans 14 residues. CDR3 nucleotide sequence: TGTGCCAGCAGTCCTCGTCAGTCCCAGGATGAGCAGTTCTTC. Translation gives CASSPRQSQDEQFF.

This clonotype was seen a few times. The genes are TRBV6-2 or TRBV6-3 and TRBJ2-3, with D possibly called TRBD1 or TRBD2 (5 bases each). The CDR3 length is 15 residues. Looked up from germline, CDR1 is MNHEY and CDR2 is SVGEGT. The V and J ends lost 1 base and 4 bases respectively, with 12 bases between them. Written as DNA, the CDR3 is TGTGCCAGCAGTTACTACGGGGACGGGTCAGATACGCAGTATTTT. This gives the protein CASSYYGDGSDTQYF.

This CDR3 is CASRPTSIDTQYF. The CDR3 DNA reads TGTGCCAGCAGGCCCACTAGCATTGATACGCAGTATTTT. The V and J genes are TRBV6-2 or TRBV6-3 and TRBJ2-3; TRBD2 might be the D (6 bases). The CDR3 loop spans 13 amino acids. Germline assignment: CDR1 MNHEY and CDR2 SVGEGT. The ends were cut back, 6 bases at V and 6 bases at J, with 13 bases in the middle.